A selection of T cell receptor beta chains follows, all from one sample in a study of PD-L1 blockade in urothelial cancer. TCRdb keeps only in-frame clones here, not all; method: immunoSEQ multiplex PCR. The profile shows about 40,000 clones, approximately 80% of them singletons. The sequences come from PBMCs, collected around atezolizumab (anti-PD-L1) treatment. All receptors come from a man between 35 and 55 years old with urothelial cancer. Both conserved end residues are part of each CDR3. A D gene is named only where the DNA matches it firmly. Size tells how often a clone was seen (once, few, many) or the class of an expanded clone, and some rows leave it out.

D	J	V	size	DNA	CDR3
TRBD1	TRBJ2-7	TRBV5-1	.	TGCGCCAGCAGCCCCGGACAGGGGAAGGGCTACGAGCAGTACTTC	CASSPGQGKGYEQYF
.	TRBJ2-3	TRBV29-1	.	TGCAGCGTTGTACGCGGGCGGGCAGATACGCAGTATTTT	CSVVRGRADTQYF
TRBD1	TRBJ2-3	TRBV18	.	TGTGCCAGCCGCCGGGACAGCAACACAGATACGCAGTATTTT	CASRRDSNTDTQYF
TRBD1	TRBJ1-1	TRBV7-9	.	TGTGCCAGCAGCTCCCAGGGGGATGGCACTGAAGCTTTCTTT	CASSSQGDGTEAFF
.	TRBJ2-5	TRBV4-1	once	TGCGCCAGCAGCCAACGACGGGAGGAGACCCAGTACTTC	CASSQRREETQYF
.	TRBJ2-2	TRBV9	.	TGTGCCAGCAGCGTAGTTTCAGGGTTGGGAAACACCGGGGAGCTGTTTTTT	CASSVVSGLGNTGELFF
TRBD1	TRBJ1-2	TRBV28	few	TGTGCCAGCAGTGACAGGGTCAACTATGGCTACACCTTC	CASSDRVNYGYTF
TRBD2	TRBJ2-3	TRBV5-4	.	TGTGCCAGCAGCTTACCGACTAGCGGATTTAGCACAGATACGCAGTATTTT	CASSLPTSGFSTDTQYF
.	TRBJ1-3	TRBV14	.	TGTGCCAGCAGCCAAGATCGGGGAGGGGGAAACACCATATATTTT	CASSQDRGGGNTIYF
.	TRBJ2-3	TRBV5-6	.	TGTGCCAGCAGTTCGCGACTAGAGGGAACAGATACGCAGTATTTT	CASSSRLEGTDTQYF
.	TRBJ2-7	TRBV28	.	TGTGCCAGCAGTTTAGGCGGGAAGATCTACGAGCAGTACTTC	CASSLGGKIYEQYF
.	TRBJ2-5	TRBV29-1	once	TGCAGCGTTGAAGATAAACTAGGTGCGACCCAGTACTTC	CSVEDKLGATQYF
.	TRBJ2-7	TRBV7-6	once	TGTGCCAGCAGCTTAGGGACACAGAACTACGAGCAGTACTTC	CASSLGTQNYEQYF
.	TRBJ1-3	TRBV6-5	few	TGTGCCAGCAGCCGGCAGGGAAAGGGAAACACCATATATTTT	CASSRQGKGNTIYF
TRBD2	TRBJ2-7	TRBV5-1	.	TGCGCCAGCAGCTTTACGGGACTAGCGGTCTACGAGCAGTACTTC	CASSFTGLAVYEQYF
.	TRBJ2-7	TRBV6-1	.	TGTGCCAGCCTGAGCCGTAGCTCCTACGAGCAGTACTTC	CASLSRSSYEQYF
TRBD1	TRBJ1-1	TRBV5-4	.	TGTGCCAGCAGCTTTAGGGGGCGCAAGACTGAAGCTTTCTTT	CASSFRGRKTEAFF
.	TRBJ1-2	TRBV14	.	TGTGCCAGCAGCCAAGATCAGGGCTATGGCTACACCTTC	CASSQDQGYGYTF
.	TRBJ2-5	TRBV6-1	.	TGTGCCAGCAGTGGGCAGGGTTTAAGACAAGAGACCCAGTACTTC	CASSGQGLRQETQYF
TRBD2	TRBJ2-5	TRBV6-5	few	TGTGCCAGCAGTTATCGGCGGGAGGCCGTACAAGAGACCCAGTACTTC	CASSYRREAVQETQYF
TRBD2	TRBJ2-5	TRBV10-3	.	TGTGCCATCAGGAACCCGGGACTAGCGGGACAGACCCAGTACTTC	CAIRNPGLAGQTQYF
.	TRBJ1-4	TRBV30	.	TGTGCCTTTCAGGCGATTAATGAAAAACTGTTTTTT	CAFQAINEKLFF
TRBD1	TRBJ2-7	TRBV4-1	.	TGCGCCAGCAGCCAAGATCTGCTATGGGACAGGGACTCCTACGAGCAGTACTTC	CASSQDLLWDRDSYEQYF
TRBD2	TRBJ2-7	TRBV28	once	TGTGCCAGCAGCCCTTCTGGACTAGCGGGGACGAGCTCCTACGAGCAGTACTTC	CASSPSGLAGTSSYEQYF
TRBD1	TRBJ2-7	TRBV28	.	TGTGCCAGCAGTTTAGGTTCGCGGGACAGGAGGAGCGAGCAGTACTTC	CASSLGSRDRRSEQYF
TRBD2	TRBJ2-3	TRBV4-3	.	TGCGCCAGCAGCCAAGAAGGGACTAGCGGTAAAGATACGCAGTATTTT	CASSQEGTSGKDTQYF
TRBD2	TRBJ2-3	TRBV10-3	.	TGTGCCATCAGTGGGACTAGCGGGAGGTCGGCGGGTACGCAGTATTTT	CAISGTSGRSAGTQYF
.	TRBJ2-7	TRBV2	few	TGTGCCGCTACCGGGACACCCCAGAGCGAGCAGTACTTC	CAATGTPQSEQYF
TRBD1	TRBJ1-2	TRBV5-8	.	TGTGCCAGCAGCTTTCCAGGGGGAGAGGTCTATGGCTACACCTTC	CASSFPGGEVYGYTF
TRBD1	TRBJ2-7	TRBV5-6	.	TGTGCCAGCAGCTCGGGACAGGGGGGGCAGTACTTC	CASSSGQGGQYF
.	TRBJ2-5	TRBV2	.	TGTGCCAGCAGTGGGAGCGCCGACGAGAGGACCCAGTACTTC	CASSGSADERTQYF
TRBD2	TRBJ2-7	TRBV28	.	TGTGCCAGCAGTTCTACGATCCTACTAGCGGGCCCCTACGAGCAGTACTTC	CASSSTILLAGPYEQYF
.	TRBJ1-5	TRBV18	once	TGTGCCAGTACGGGAACCGGGACAAACAATCAGCCCCAGCATTTT	CASTGTGTNNQPQHF
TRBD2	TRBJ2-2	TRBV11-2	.	TGTGCCAGCAGCTGGGGGGGGGTGGAGCTGTTTTTT	CASSWGGVELFF
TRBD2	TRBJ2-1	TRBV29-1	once	TGCAGCGTTGATAGCAGCGGGGTTTACAATGAGCAGTTCTTC	CSVDSSGVYNEQFF
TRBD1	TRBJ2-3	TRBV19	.	TGTGCCACCAGGGACAGGGGGTTAGATACGCAGTATTTT	CATRDRGLDTQYF
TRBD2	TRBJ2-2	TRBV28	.	TGTGCCAGCAGTTTCTTGCGGGGGGCCACCGGGGAGCTGTTTTTT	CASSFLRGATGELFF
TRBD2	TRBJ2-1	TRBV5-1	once	TGCGCCAGCCGCCACCTAGCGGGAGGAAGCAATGAGCAGTTCTTC	CASRHLAGGSNEQFF
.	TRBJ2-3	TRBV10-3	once	TGTGCCATCAAAAGGGACATCACAGATACGCAGTATTTT	CAIKRDITDTQYF
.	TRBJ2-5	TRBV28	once	TGTGCCAGTACAGGGAGCCAAGAGACCCAGTACTTC	CASTGSQETQYF
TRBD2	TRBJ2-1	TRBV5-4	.	TGTGCCAGCAGCTTGGCCGGAGCGGGAGGGCCCAGTGAGCAGTTCTTC	CASSLAGAGGPSEQFF
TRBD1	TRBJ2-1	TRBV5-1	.	TGCGCCAGCAGCTTGGCGGACAGGGGGAATGAGCAGTTCTTC	CASSLADRGNEQFF
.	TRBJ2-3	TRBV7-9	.	TGTGCCAGCAGCATAGAGGGGGATAACACAGATACGCAGTATTTT	CASSIEGDNTDTQYF
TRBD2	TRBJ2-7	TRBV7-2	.	TGTGCCAGCCAGCTAGCGGTTACCTACGAGCAGTACTTC	CASQLAVTYEQYF
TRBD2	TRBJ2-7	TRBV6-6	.	TGTGCCAGCAGTTCCCCTAGCGGGAGAGGGTACGAGCAGTACTTC	CASSSPSGRGYEQYF
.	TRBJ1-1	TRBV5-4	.	TGTGCCAGCAGCTTGATAGGACAGACCTACACTGAAGCTTTCTTT	CASSLIGQTYTEAFF
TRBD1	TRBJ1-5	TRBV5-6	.	TGTGCCAGCAGCTTGAGGACAGGGGGCAATCAGCCCCAGCATTTT	CASSLRTGGNQPQHF
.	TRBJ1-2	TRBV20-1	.	TGCAGTGCGAACAGGGATGGCTACACCTTC	CSANRDGYTF
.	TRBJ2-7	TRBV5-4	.	TGTGCCAGCAGCTCCACAGGATACCCCTACGAGCAGTACTTC	CASSSTGYPYEQYF
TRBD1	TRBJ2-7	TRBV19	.	TGTGCCAGTAGCCCCGACAGGGACACCTACGAGCAGTACTTC	CASSPDRDTYEQYF